Below, one T cell receptor beta chain is given with its context. Its target antigen remains unknown. No quality values exist for individual bases; no much larger clone is one base distant. This entry is derived from a study of T-cell reconstitution after alpha-beta-depleted transplantation in children (dated by TCRdb to about 2016). About the full investigation: Using TCR repertoire profiling, the study quantitatively followed how T-cell immune reconstitution unfolded in children after TCRalphabeta/CD19-depleted allogeneic hematopoietic cell transplantation.

V gives up 3 bases and J gives up 0 bases, and the segment between their germline ends measures 9 bases. From its cysteine to its phenylalanine, the CDR3 spans 15 amino acids. Only the CDR3 DNA stays, 45 bases, in frame from base 1. CDR1 KGHSH and CDR2 LQKENI are derived from the germline V gene. Library preparation employed PCR. The instrument given in TCRdb is Illumina HiSeq 2500. TCR library preparation used molecular barcoding, with unique molecular identifiers applied to normalize quantification of the TCRbeta repertoire. TCRdb trimmed the raw reads at Q25, called clones with MiXCR and kept productive beta chains. Rows merge per CDR3 protein into single entries with the most common DNA and genes. The sample table shows 250,000 to 300,000 distinct CDR3 sequences, and around 9.6% are seen once. The ten largest clones add up to around 9.1% of the sample.

The source is a human donor who donated a stem cell graft to a child with SCID. The chain is assembled from TRBV18 and TRBJ2-4; the D gene is unclear. Source: PBMCs from the stem cell graft donor, taken from the stem cell graft. This receptor has the CDR3 CASSPPRKAKNIQYF. The DNA sequence is as follows: TGTGCCAGCTCACCCCCTAGAAAAGCCAAAAACATTCAGTACTTC.